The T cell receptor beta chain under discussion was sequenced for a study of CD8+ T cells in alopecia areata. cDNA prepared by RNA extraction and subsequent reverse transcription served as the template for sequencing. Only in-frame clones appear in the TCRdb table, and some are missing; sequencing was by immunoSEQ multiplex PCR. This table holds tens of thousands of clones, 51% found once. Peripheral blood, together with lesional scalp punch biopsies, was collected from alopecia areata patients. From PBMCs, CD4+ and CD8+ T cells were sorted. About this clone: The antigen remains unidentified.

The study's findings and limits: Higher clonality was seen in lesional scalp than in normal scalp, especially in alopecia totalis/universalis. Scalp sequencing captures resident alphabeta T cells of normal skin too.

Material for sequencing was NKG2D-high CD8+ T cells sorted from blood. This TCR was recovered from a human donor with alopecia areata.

CDR3 sequence reads: CASSLSGPPTTQYF. CDR3 DNA: TGTGCCAGCAGTTTATCGGGGCCCCCGACGACCCAGTACTTC. The chain recombines TRBV27 with TRBJ2-5; tentative D call: TRBD1 (5 bases). CDR3 size: 14 residues. Trimming removed 0 bases from V and 7 bases from J, with 12 bases in between. Germline lookup yields CDR1 MNHEY and CDR2 SMNVEV (reference sequence).